This T cell receptor beta chain appears in the sequencing data of a study of vaccination and CD4 T cells after COVID-19. Study-wide points: Median SARS-CoV-2-reactive clonotype numbers went up from about 20 to 38, but not significantly.

The treatment here: roughly 10-day PBMC culture with coronavirus spike peptide pools or control peptides (ViraFEST assay). Some 2 million PBMCs were grown per well alongside about 10 IU/ml IL-2 and about 9.9 ug/ml peptide pools. Looked up from germline, CDR1 is SQVTM and CDR2 is ANQGSEA. Trimming pared 4 bases from V and 7 bases from J, leaving 10 bases between. This CDR3 comprises 11 residues. With regard to this clonotype: What it binds is unknown.

Cultured CD4+ T cell DNA was sequenced using the Oncomine TCR Beta short-read assay. TCRdb fed the PCR reads into MiXCR, producing one record per CDR3 protein. Of 15,000 to 20,000 distinct CDR3 sequences in the sample, 51% were seen once. Sequencing was performed on CD4+ T cells from blood, cultured in vitro, taken before SARS-CoV-2 vaccination. V gene TRBV29-1 combines with J gene TRBJ1-2; maybe TRBD1 (5 bases). The sequence came from a human donor who had recovered from COVID-19. DNA of the CDR3: TGCAGCGTTGGCCAGGGCCGTGGCTACACCTTC. It encodes CSVGQGRGYTF.